Below are 3 T cell receptor beta chains sequenced from a single sample in a study of T cell responses to AZD1222 COVID-19 vaccine (dated by TCRdb to about 2021). The time point label corresponds to: baseline before first vaccination. Receptor libraries were prepared by the immunoSEQ multiplex PCR assay. TCRdb retrieved this table from immuneACCESS and kept in-frame rearrangements only. Not all clones are present; in checked studies, unresolved V genes account for under half, and no reason is known for the remainder. This sample holds 120,000 to 150,000 clones; about 91% were observed only once. The ten biggest clones cover 1.4% to 1.5% of the sample. The sample in question was peripheral blood, obtained on day 0 of AZD1222 vaccination. These TCRs come from an adult in good health.

The chain recombines TRBV28 with TRBJ2-5; no definite D call. The CDR3 has 15 amino acids. Germline V lookup: CDR1 MDHEN, CDR2 SYDVKM. Trimming took off 7 bases at V and 1 base at J, with 16 bases between the two ends. The CDR3 region has the DNA TGTGCCAGCACCTCTCTTACCCAGACCCAAGAGACCCAGTACTTC. Translating gives CASTSLTQTQETQYF.

This chain connects TRBV6-5 to TRBJ2-3, with a tentative D call TRBD1 (5 bases). With 5 bases removed from V and 4 bases from J, the gap between germline ends came to 13 bases. This CDR3 has 14 amino acids. Germline V lookup: CDR1 MNHEY, CDR2 SVGAGI. The CDR3 DNA reads TGTGCCAGCAGTAAACCAGGGTCCCCAGATACGCAGTATTTT. It specifies CASSKPGSPDTQYF.

V is TRBV7-2 and J is TRBJ2-5; D may be TRBD2 (5 bases). Germline V gene data show CDR1 as SGHTA and CDR2 as FQGNSA. Trimming cost V 3 bases and J 3 bases, with 8 bases left between them. The CDR3 contains 13 residues. The CDR3 nucleotides are TGTGCCAGCAGCTTTTCCGGGGAAGAGACCCAGTACTTC. This codes for CASSFSGEETQYF.